The next 26 T cell receptor beta chains were all read from a single sample in a study of cytomegalovirus exposure and HLA in healthy donors. The PCR used 60 Vbeta and 13 Jbeta primers. Repertoires were generated with immunoSEQ multiplex PCR, while TCRdb's copy carries only in-frame clones and drops some. The sample yields roughly 100,000 clones, 83% seen once. Material for sequencing was PBMCs. These TCRs come from a man younger than 35 in good health and CMV-seronegative.

This chain uses TRBV29-1 with TRBJ2-5; D is ambiguous. Germline-derived CDR1 and CDR2 are SQVTM and ANQGSEA. The length of the CDR3 is 11 residues. Trimming pared 7 bases from V and 5 bases from J, leaving 11 bases between. CDR3 DNA sequence: TGCAGCGCAGTGTGGTTCGAGACCCAGTACTTC. As protein: CSAVWFETQYF.

The chain is built from TRBV12-5 and TRBJ1-1; 9 bases are a match to TRBD1. The CDR3 has 14 residues. CDR1 LGHNT and CDR2 FRNRAP come from the germline V gene. Trimming removed 6 bases from V and 6 bases from J; junction bases left unmatched: 8. CDR3 in DNA: TGTGCTAGTGGCCCGGGACAGGGTCATCCTGAAGCTTTCTTT. Its protein is CASGPGQGHPEAFF.

The chain carries TRBV9 and TRBJ1-5; 8 nucleotides align to TRBD1. The CDR3 contains 14 residues. Germline V gene lookup returns CDR1 SGDLS and CDR2 YYNGEE. J gave up 7 bases and V 0 bases, and 3 bases lay outside the gene matches. The CDR3 nucleotides are TGTGCCAGCAGCGTAGGTCAGGGGGCCCAGCCCCAGCATTTT. Its protein product is CASSVGQGAQPQHF.

CDR3 nucleotides: TGTGCCTGGACCGCTCTGGAACAGGGAAATAAGGTCCTCAACACTGAAGCTTTCTTT. Amino acid sequence: CAWTALEQGNKVLNTEAFF. The V call is TRBV30, the J call TRBJ1-1, with D perhaps TRBD1 (6 bases). Trimming stripped 4 bases from V and 2 bases from J, with 29 bases between. The germline V gene encodes CDR1 GTSNPN and CDR2 SVGIG (reference sequence). The CDR3 spans 19 residues.

J is TRBJ1-5 and V is TRBV19; 7 nucleotides match TRBD1. With 2 bases clipped from V and 5 bases from J, the junction kept 6 bases outside the gene matches. Germline values: CDR1 LNHDA, CDR2 SQIVND (reference sequence). The CDR3 has 15 amino acids. CDR3 amino acids: CASSIRGTEYQPQHF. The CDR3 nucleotides are TGTGCCAGTAGTATACGCGGGACAGAGTATCAGCCCCAGCATTTT.

The V gene is TRBV5-8, the J gene TRBJ1-2; D gene unclear. V dropped 0 bases and J dropped 8 bases, with 8 bases sitting between them. CDR3 length: 12 amino acids. The germline V gene has CDR1 SGHTS and CDR2 YDEGEE. CDR3 bases: TGTGCCAGCAGCTTGGGAGGCGGCGGCTACACCTTC. It is translated as CASSLGGGGYTF.

This chain uses TRBV28 with TRBJ1-2; 8 bases fit TRBD1. CDR1 MDHEN and CDR2 SYDVKM come from the germline V gene. This CDR3 comprises 15 residues. V was clipped by 8 bases and J by 4 bases; unmatched bases: 12. CDR3 nucleotide sequence: TGTGCCAGCGAACCCGGGACAGGTAGCACCTATGGCTACACCTTC. This gives the protein CASEPGTGSTYGYTF.

The J gene is TRBJ2-1, the V gene TRBV6-6; D is perhaps TRBD2 (6 bases). The V end was cut by 0 bases, the J end by 0 bases, with 6 bases between. The CDR3 is made up of 15 amino acids. CDR1 and CDR2 from the germline V gene are MNHNY and SVGAGI (reference sequence). The CDR3 DNA reads TGTGCCAGCAGTTACTCGACTAGCTCCTACAATGAGCAGTTCTTC. Its translation: CASSYSTSSYNEQFF.

The chain carries TRBV12-1 and TRBJ2-7; the DNA was not compared with TRBD2, the D call given in the table. TRBV12-1 is a pseudogene segment. The CDR3 runs to 15 residues. The CDR3 loop reads CASSFAEGPLEEQYF. The CDR3, as DNA: TGTGCCAGCAGCTTTGCGGAGGGGCCCCTGGAAGAGCAGTACTTC.

The genes are TRBV19 and TRBJ2-3; maybe TRBD1 (6 bases). With 4 bases removed from V and 0 bases from J, the gap between germline ends came to 11 bases. The CDR3 extends over 15 amino acids. Germline values: CDR1 LNHDA, CDR2 SQIVND (reference sequence). CDR3: CASSTAGQSTDTQYF. The CDR3 nucleotides read TGTGCCAGTAGTACCGCCGGACAGAGCACAGATACGCAGTATTTT.

V and J are TRBV19 and TRBJ2-5, with D maybe TRBD1 (5 bases). Germline V gene data show CDR1 as LNHDA and CDR2 as SQIVND (reference sequence). The V gene lost 7 bases and the J gene lost 4 bases, with 19 bases spanning the gap. The CDR3 runs 15 residues. CDR3 nucleotides: TGTGCCAGTAAAGGACAACGCAACGTCGGAGAGACCCAGTACTTC. It encodes CASKGQRNVGETQYF.

This chain links TRBV9 with TRBJ2-1, with 8 bases aligning to TRBD2. The J segment lost 9 bases and the V segment lost 1 base, leaving 21 bases of the junction unmatched. CDR3 length: 19 residues. Germline CDR1 SGDLS, CDR2 YYNGEE. The CDR3 protein is CASSVTGASGLGWAVEQFF. The CDR3 DNA is TGTGCCAGCAGCGTAACCGGGGCTAGCGGGCTGGGATGGGCGGTTGAGCAGTTCTTC.

V gene TRBV6-4 combines with J gene TRBJ1-1; TRBD1 matches at 8 bases. The V and J ends lost 4 bases and 1 base, in that order; junction bases with no gene match: 5. This CDR3 spans 15 amino acids. Germline CDR1 is MRHNA and CDR2 is SNTAGT. This chain's CDR3 is CASSGTGQWNTEAFF. CDR3 in DNA: TGTGCCAGCAGTGGGACAGGGCAGTGGAACACTGAAGCTTTCTTT.

The chain is built from TRBV7-9 and TRBJ2-3, with 8 nucleotides matching TRBD2. Germline trimming cut 2 bases from V and 4 bases from J; bases unmatched to any gene: 5. The germline V gene encodes CDR1 SEHNR and CDR2 FQNEAQ (reference sequence). CDR3 length: 15 residues. The CDR3 region is CASSLYAGGADTQYF. The CDR3 DNA follows: TGTGCCAGCAGCTTATACGCGGGAGGCGCAGATACGCAGTATTTT.

The chain has TRBV14 and TRBJ2-7, with 8 bases matching TRBD1. Germline V lookup: CDR1 SGHDN, CDR2 FVKESK. V trimming: 5 bases; J trimming: 5 bases; junction bases outside the gene matches: 14. CDR3 length equals 16 residues. The CDR3 reads CASSGYGGQGIHEQYF. The DNA for the CDR3 is TGTGCCAGCAGCGGATATGGAGGACAGGGAATCCACGAGCAGTACTTC. Full variable domain (missing parts from reference TRBV14 and TRBJ2-7): EAGVTQFPSHSVIEKGQTVTLRCDPISGHDNLYWYRRVMGKEIKFLLHFVKESKQDESGMPNNRFLAERTGGTYSTLKVQPAELEDSGVYFCASSGYGGQGIHEQYFGPGTRLTVT.

The chain is built from TRBV5-1 and TRBJ1-1, with 8 bases aligning to TRBD1. Trimming cost V 2 bases and J 6 bases; bases outside gene matches: 9. CDR1 is SGHRS and CDR2 is YFSETQ in the germline V gene. The CDR3 is 15 residues long. This CDR3 reads CASSFKQGGAAEAFF. The CDR3 DNA sequence: TGCGCCAGCAGCTTCAAACAGGGGGGGGCCGCTGAAGCTTTCTTT.

The rearrangement links TRBV7-3 to TRBJ2-7, with D hard to call. The V and J ends lost 6 bases and 7 bases respectively, with 4 bases between them. This CDR3 has 9 residues. CDR1 is SGHTA, CDR2 FQGTGA, per germline. CDR3 sequence (DNA): TGTGCCAGCAGTAGTGAGCAGTACTTC. Its protein product is CASSSEQYF.

V is TRBV21-1 and J is TRBJ1-2; the table's D call, TRBD1, was not checked against the DNA. TRBV21-1 is assigned pseudogene status. The CDR3 is made up of 15 amino acids. CDR3 DNA sequence: TGTGCCAGCAGCCTTAATGGGCAGGGTGGGTATGGCTACACCTTC. This codes for CASSLNGQGGYGYTF.

This chain uses TRBV28 with TRBJ1-5, with D possibly TRBD1 on 5 matching bases. This CDR3 contains 16 residues. Germline V gene lookup returns CDR1 MDHEN and CDR2 SYDVKM. V was cut by 1 base and J by 2 bases, with 12 bases left in between. DNA for the CDR3: TGTGCCAGCAGTTTATCGCAGGGCCGGCGCAATCAGCCCCAGCATTTT. This encodes CASSLSQGRRNQPQHF.

The V and J genes are TRBV30 and TRBJ2-3; possibly TRBD1 for D (5 bases). Germline V lookup: CDR1 GTSNPN, CDR2 SVGIG (reference sequence). V was cut by 4 bases and J by 2 bases, with 7 bases left in between. The CDR3 spans 12 residues. In DNA, the CDR3 is TGTGCCTGGACAGGGTACACAGATACGCAGTATTTT. It codes for CAWTGYTDTQYF.

The chain carries TRBV6-5 and TRBJ1-6; tentative D call: TRBD1 (6 bases). Germline assignment: CDR1 MNHEY and CDR2 SVGAGI. The CDR3 has 15 residues. V dropped 2 bases and J dropped 6 bases, with 11 bases sitting between them. In DNA form, the CDR3 reads TGTGCCAGCAGTTACGCCGACAGGCGTAATTCACCCCTCCACTTT. Translation gives CASSYADRRNSPLHF.

Only one count was recorded for this clone. V and J are TRBV12-5 and TRBJ1-3, with D perhaps TRBD1 (5 bases). The V gene's germline CDR1 is LGHNT and CDR2 FRNRAP. CDR3 length: 13 residues. Trimming left V 6 bases short and J 4 bases short, with 10 bases between. The CDR3 spells CASGQGAGNTIYF. The CDR3 DNA follows: TGTGCTAGTGGCCAGGGCGCCGGAAACACCATATATTTT.

J is TRBJ2-3 and V is TRBV7-2; 10 bases match TRBD2. The ends lost 0 bases at V and 3 bases at J; junction bases unmatched: 6. The CDR3 consists of 17 residues. Per germline, CDR1 SGHTA and CDR2 FQGNSA. The DNA for the CDR3 is TGTGCCAGCAGCTTAGCCCCAGCGGGAGGGGGTACAGATACGCAGTATTTT. The encoded protein is CASSLAPAGGGTDTQYF. The full variable domain, in which reference TRBV7-2 and TRBJ2-3 provide the parts outside the CDR3, is GAGVSQSPSNKVTEKGKDVELRCDPISGHTALYWYRQSLGQGLEFLIYFQGNSAPDKSGLPSDRFSAERTGGSVSTLTIQRTQQEDSAVYLCASSLAPAGGGTDTQYFGPGTRLTVL.

V usage is TRBV10-3 and J usage is TRBJ1-6, with a tentative D call TRBD1 (6 bases). Germline lookup yields CDR1 ENHRY and CDR2 SYGVKD. The CDR3 is made up of 16 amino acids. Trimming removed 4 bases at V and 0 bases at J, with 10 bases between. CDR3 region: CAISGQGSSYNSPLHF. CDR3 DNA sequence: TGTGCCATCAGTGGGCAGGGGAGCTCCTATAATTCACCCCTCCACTTT.

The CDR3 sequence is CASSFGSANTGELFF. The CDR3 bases are TGTGCCAGCAGTTTCGGCAGCGCGAACACCGGGGAGCTGTTTTTT. This chain uses TRBV27 with TRBJ2-2; no reliable D call. Germline CDR1 MNHEY, CDR2 SMNVEV (reference sequence). V lost 3 bases and J 0 bases, leaving 8 bases between the germline ends. There are 15 residues in the CDR3.

The V call is TRBV7-2, the J call TRBJ2-1; a possible D gene is TRBD1 (6 bases). V was trimmed by 6 bases and J by 9 bases, leaving 18 bases between them. The CDR3 totals 14 residues. The germline V gene has CDR1 SGHTA and CDR2 FQGNSA. The CDR3: CASRIFRWGLEQFF. The CDR3 region has the DNA TGTGCCAGCAGGATCTTCCGATGGGGGCTTGAGCAGTTCTTC.